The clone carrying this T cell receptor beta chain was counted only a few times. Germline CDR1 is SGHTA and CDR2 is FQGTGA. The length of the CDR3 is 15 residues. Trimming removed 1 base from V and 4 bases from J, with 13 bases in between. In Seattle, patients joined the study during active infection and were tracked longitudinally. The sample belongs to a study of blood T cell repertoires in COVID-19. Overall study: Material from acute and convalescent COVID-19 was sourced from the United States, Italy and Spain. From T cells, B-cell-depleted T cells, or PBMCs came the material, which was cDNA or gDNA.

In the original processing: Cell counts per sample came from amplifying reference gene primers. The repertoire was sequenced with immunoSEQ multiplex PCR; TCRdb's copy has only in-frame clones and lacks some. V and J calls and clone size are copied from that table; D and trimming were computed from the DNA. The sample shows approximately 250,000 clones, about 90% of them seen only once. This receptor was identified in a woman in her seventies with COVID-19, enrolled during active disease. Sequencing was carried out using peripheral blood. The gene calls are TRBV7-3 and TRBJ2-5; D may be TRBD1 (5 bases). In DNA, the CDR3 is TGTGCCAGCAGCTTAAAGGGCAGGGTGGGAGAGACCCAGTACTTC. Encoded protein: CASSLKGRVGETQYF.